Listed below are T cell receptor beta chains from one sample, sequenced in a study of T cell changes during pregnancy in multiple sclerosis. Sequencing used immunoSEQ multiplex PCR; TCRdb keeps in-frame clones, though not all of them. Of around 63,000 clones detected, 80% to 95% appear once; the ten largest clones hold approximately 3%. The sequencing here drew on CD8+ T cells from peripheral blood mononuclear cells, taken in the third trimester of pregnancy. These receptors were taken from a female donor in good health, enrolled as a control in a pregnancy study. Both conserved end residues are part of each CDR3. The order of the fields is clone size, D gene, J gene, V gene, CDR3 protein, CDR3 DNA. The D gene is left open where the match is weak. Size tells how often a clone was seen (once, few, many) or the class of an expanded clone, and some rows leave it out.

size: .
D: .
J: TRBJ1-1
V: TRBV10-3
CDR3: CAISESAGRAFF
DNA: TGTGCCATCAGTGAGTCGGCCGGGAGAGCTTTCTTT

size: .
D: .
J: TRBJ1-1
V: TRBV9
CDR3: CASSVRPPGVGNTEAFF
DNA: TGTGCCAGCAGCGTACGTCCCCCAGGGGTAGGGAACACTGAAGCTTTCTTT

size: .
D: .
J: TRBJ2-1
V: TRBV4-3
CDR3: CASSQEPSSYNEQFF
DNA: TGCGCCAGCAGCCAAGAACCCAGCTCCTACAATGAGCAGTTCTTC

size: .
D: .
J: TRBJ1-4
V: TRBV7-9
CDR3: CASSSRNEKLFF
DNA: TGTGCCAGCAGCTCGCGTAATGAAAAACTGTTTTTT

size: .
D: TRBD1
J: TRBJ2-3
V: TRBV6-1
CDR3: CASSARDGTGGDTQYF
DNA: TGTGCCAGCAGTGCCCGCGACGGGACAGGGGGCGATACGCAGTATTTT

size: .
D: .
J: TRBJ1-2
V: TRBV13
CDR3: CASSSTKTQGNGYTF
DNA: TGTGCCAGCAGCTCGACCAAGACCCAGGGGAATGGCTACACCTTC

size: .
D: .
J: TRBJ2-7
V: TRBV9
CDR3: CASSPTLGSDRREQYF
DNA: TGTGCCAGCAGCCCTACCCTTGGAAGCGATAGGCGCGAGCAGTACTTC

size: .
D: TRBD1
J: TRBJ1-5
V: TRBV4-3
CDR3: CASSQGTGVNQPQHF
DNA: TGCGCCAGCAGCCAAGGGACAGGGGTGAATCAGCCCCAGCATTTT

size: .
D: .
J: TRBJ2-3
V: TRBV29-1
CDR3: CSVEDPGGTSTDTQYF
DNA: TGCAGCGTTGAAGATCCTGGCGGGACTAGCACAGATACGCAGTATTTT

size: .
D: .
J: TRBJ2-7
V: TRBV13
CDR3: CASSQHQSSYEQYF
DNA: TGTGCCAGCAGCCAACACCAGTCCTCCTACGAGCAGTACTTC

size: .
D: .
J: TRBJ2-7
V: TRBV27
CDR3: CASRSTAFEQYF
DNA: TGTGCCAGCAGATCGACAGCGTTCGAGCAGTACTTC

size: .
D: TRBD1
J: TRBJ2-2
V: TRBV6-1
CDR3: CASSDGSWTGYNTGELFF
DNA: TGTGCCAGCAGTGATGGTTCGTGGACAGGGTACAACACCGGGGAGCTGTTTTTT

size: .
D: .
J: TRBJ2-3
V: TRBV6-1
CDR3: CASTSRVPGADTQYF
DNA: TGTGCCAGCACCTCCCGGGTTCCCGGGGCAGATACGCAGTATTTT

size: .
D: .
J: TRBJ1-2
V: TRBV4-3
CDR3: CASSQRQGSTNYGYTF
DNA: TGCGCCAGCAGCCAACGTCAGGGGTCTACTAACTATGGCTACACCTTC

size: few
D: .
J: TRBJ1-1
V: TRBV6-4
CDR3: CASTFRAFF
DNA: TGTGCCAGCACTTTCAGAGCTTTCTTT

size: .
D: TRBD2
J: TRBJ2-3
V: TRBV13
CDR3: CASSPPRGGKDTQYF
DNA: TGTGCCAGCAGCCCACCGCGGGGGGGTAAAGATACGCAGTATTTT

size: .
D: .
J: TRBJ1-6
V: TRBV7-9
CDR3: CASSSILGTYNSPLHF
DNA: TGTGCCAGCAGCTCCATTCTAGGGACATACAATTCACCCCTCCACTTT

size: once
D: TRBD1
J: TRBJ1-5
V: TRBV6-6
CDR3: CASSYMGQGANQPQHF
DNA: TGTGCCAGCAGTTACATGGGACAGGGGGCTAATCAGCCCCAGCATTTT

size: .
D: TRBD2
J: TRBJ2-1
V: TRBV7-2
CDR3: CASSLELASGNEQFF
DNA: TGTGCCAGCAGCTTGGAACTGGCTAGCGGCAATGAGCAGTTCTTC

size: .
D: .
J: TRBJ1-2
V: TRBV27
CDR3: CASSLSSTGIVGYTF
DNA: TGTGCCAGCAGTTTATCGAGTACAGGTATCGTTGGCTACACCTTC

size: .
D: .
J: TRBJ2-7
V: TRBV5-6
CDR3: CASSWDISYEQYF
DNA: TGTGCCAGCAGCTGGGACATAAGCTACGAGCAGTACTTC

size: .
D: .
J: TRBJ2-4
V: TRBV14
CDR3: CASSQRENIQYF
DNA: TGTGCCAGCAGCCAGCGGGAAAACATTCAGTACTTC

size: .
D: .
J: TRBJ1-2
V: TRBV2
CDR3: CASSEGTGNGRGYTF
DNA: TGTGCCAGCAGTGAGGGCACAGGGAACGGGCGAGGCTACACCTTC

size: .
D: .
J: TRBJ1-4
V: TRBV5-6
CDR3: CASTPSPSATNEKLFF
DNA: TGTGCCAGCACCCCCTCGCCCAGCGCAACTAATGAAAAACTGTTTTTT

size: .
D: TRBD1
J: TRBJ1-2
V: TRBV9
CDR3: CASSAVTGAHGYTF
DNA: TGTGCCAGCAGCGCTGTAACAGGGGCCCATGGCTACACCTTC

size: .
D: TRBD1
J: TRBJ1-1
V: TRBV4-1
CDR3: CASSPGTGLNTEAFF
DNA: TGCGCCAGCAGCCCCGGGACAGGGTTGAACACTGAAGCTTTCTTT

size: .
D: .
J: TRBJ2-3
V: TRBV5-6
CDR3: CASSLRLAVGTQYF
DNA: TGTGCCAGCAGCTTGCGTCTAGCAGTGGGTACGCAGTATTTT

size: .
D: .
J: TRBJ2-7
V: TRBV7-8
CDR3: CASSLGDYEQYF
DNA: TGTGCCAGCAGCTTAGGAGACTACGAGCAGTACTTC

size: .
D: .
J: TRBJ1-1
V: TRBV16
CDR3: CASSQSGVNLNTEAFF
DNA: TGTGCCAGCAGCCAATCAGGGGTTAACCTGAACACTGAAGCTTTCTTT

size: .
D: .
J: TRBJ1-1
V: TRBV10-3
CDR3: CAISESRQTNTEAFF
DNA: TGTGCCATCAGTGAGTCGCGGCAAACGAACACTGAAGCTTTCTTT

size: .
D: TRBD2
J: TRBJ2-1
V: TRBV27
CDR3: CASSSGTSGGNEQFF
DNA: TGTGCCAGCAGTTCAGGGACTAGCGGGGGCAATGAGCAGTTCTTC

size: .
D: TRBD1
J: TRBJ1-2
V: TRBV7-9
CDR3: CASSRKHFRDRFPEGYTF
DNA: TGTGCCAGCAGTAGAAAACACTTCCGGGACAGGTTCCCTGAGGGCTACACCTTC

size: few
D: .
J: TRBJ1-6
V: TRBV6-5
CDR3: CASTKRGDTNSPLHF
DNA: TGTGCCAGCACCAAACGGGGGGACACTAATTCACCCCTCCACTTT

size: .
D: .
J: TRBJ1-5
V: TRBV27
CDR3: CASSQGNQPQHF
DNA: TGTGCCAGCAGTCAGGGGAATCAGCCCCAGCATTTT

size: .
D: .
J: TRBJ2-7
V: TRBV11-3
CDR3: CASSLFATPSDEQYF
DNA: TGTGCCAGCAGCTTATTCGCCACCCCAAGCGACGAGCAGTACTTC

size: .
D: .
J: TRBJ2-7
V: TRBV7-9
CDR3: CASSHAGQSYEQYF
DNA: TGTGCCAGCAGCCACGCCGGACAGTCCTACGAGCAGTACTTC

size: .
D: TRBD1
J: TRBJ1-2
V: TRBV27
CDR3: CASRRQGSGYTF
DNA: TGTGCCAGCAGACGACAGGGCTCTGGCTACACCTTC

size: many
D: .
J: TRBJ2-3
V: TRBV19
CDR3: CASSIREGLMTDTQYF
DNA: TGTGCCAGTAGTATCCGCGAGGGCTTGATGACAGATACGCAGTATTTT

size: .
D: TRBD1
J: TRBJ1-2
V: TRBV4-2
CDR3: CASSPTLSGTGPYGYTF
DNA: TGTGCCAGCAGCCCGACACTTTCCGGGACAGGGCCCTATGGCTACACCTTC

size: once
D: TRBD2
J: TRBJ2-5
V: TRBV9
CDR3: CASSTGGGHGETQYF
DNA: TGTGCCAGCAGCACCGGCGGGGGGCACGGGGAGACCCAGTACTTC

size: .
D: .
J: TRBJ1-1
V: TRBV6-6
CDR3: CASSYGRGMNTEAFF
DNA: TGTGCCAGCAGTTACGGGCGGGGCATGAACACTGAAGCTTTCTTT

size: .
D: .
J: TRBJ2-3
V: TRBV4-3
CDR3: CASSQTGGPTDTQYF
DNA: TGCGCCAGCAGCCAAACGGGGGGCCCCACAGATACGCAGTATTTT

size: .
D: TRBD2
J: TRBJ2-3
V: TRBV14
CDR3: CASSGTSGGAGDTQYF
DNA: TGTGCCAGCAGCGGGACTAGCGGGGGGGCCGGAGATACGCAGTATTTT

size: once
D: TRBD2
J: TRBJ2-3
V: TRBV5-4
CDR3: CASRLGLGSTDTQYF
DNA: TGTGCCAGCAGACTGGGACTAGGTAGCACAGATACGCAGTATTTT

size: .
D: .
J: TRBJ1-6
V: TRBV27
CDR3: CASNTGNSPLHF
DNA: TGTGCCAGCAACACAGGGAATTCACCCCTCCACTTT

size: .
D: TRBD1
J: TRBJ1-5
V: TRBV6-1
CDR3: CASTPDRDRQPQHF
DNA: TGTGCCAGCACCCCGGACAGGGACCGGCAGCCCCAGCATTTT

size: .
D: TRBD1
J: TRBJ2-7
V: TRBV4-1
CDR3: CASSQGGQTYEQYF
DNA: TGCGCCAGCAGCCAAGGGGGACAGACCTACGAGCAGTACTTC

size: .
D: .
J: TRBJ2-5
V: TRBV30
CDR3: CAILGERAETQYF
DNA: TGTGCCATCCTGGGGGAGCGGGCGGAGACCCAGTACTTC

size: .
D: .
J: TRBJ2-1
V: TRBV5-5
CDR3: CASSPFWQGPNEQFF
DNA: TGTGCCAGCTCCCCTTTTTGGCAGGGGCCTAATGAGCAGTTCTTC

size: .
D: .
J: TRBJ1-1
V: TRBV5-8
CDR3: CASSLGVSLRTEAFF
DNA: TGTGCCAGCAGCTTGGGAGTCAGCCTGAGGACTGAAGCTTTCTTT

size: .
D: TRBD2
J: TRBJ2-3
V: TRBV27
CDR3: CASSLRGGAFRTDTQYF
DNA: TGTGCCAGCAGTCTCCGCGGGGGGGCGTTTAGAACAGATACGCAGTATTTT

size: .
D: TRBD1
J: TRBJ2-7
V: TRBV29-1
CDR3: CSAERGTGENSYEQYF
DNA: TGCAGCGCTGAACGGGGGACAGGCGAAAACTCCTACGAGCAGTACTTC

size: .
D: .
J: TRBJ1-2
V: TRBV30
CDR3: CAWDIPRGLNYGYTF
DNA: TGTGCCTGGGACATCCCCCGGGGGTTAAACTATGGCTACACCTTC

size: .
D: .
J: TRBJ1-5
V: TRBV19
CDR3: CASSPRTDSNQPQHF
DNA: TGTGCCAGTAGTCCCCGGACAGATAGCAATCAGCCCCAGCATTTT

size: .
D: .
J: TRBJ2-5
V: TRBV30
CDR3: CAWSVDGVLQETQYF
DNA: TGTGCCTGGAGTGTCGACGGTGTACTACAAGAGACCCAGTACTTC

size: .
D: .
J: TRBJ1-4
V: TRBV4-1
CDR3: CASSQEPPRGSTNEKLFF
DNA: TGCGCCAGCAGCCAAGAACCCCCGCGGGGCTCAACTAATGAAAAACTGTTTTTT